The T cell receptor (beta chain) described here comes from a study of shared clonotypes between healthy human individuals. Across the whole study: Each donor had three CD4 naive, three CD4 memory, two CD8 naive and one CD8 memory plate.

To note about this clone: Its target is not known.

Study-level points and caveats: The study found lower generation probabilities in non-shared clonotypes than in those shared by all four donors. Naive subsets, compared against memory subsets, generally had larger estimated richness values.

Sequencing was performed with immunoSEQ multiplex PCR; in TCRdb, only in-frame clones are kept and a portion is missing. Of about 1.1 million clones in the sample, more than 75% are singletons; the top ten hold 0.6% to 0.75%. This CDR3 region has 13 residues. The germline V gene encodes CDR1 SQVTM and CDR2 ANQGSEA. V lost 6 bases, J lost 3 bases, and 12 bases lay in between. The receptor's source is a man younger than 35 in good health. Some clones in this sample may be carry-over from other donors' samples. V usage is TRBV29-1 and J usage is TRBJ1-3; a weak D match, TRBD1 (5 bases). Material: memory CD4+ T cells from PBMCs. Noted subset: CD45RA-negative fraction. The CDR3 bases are TGCAGCGTCCTCGACAGAAATGGAAACACCATATATTTT. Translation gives CSVLDRNGNTIYF.